These T cell receptor beta chains were read from a single sample in a study of T-cell memory formation after mild COVID-19. MiXCR was run by TCRdb on the 5' RACE reads, yielding one entry per CDR3 protein. The sample consists of a few hundred thousand distinct CDR3 sequences, roughly 23% of them appearing once. The sample taken for sequencing was PBMCs or a T cell subset sorted from them (not recorded which). Receptors originate from an adult woman who had mild COVID-19 (a few samples of this study predate the infection). Cell type and time point are not known. Each CDR3 is given with its conserved first and last residue. D genes are given only for firm matches. Not all rows give a size; the values are once, few, many and, for expanded clones, a class.

d_call j_call v_call clone_size cdr3_aa cdr3_nt
. TRBJ1-5 TRBV7-8 . CASSLGNLEGNQPQHF TGTGCCAGCAGCTTAGGGAACCTGGAGGGCAATCAGCCCCAGCATTTT
. TRBJ2-1 TRBV5-1 . CASSLSRPGVNEQFF TGCGCCAGCAGCTTGTCTAGACCAGGGGTCAATGAGCAGTTCTTC
TRBD1 TRBJ2-7 TRBV9 few CASSPRPTGSGYEQYF TGTGCCAGCAGCCCCCGCCCGACAGGGAGTGGGTACGAGCAGTACTTC
. TRBJ2-1 TRBV6-4 few CASSETSINEQFF TGTGCCAGCAGTGAAACTAGCATCAATGAGCAGTTCTTC
TRBD1 TRBJ2-3 TRBV11-2 few CASSAIRTGGSPDTQYF TGTGCCAGCAGCGCGATACGGACAGGGGGCAGCCCAGATACGCAGTATTTT
. TRBJ2-3 TRBV20-1 few CSARLPGADTQYF TGCAGTGCTAGATTGCCAGGGGCAGATACGCAGTATTTT
. TRBJ1-1 TRBV6-6 . CASSYVGEPLRHTEAFF TGTGCCAGCAGTTACGTGGGGGAACCTTTAAGGCACACTGAAGCTTTCTTT
TRBD1 TRBJ2-1 TRBV7-2 . CASSLLWANRGNEQFF TGTGCCAGCAGCTTACTATGGGCCAACAGGGGTAATGAGCAGTTCTTC
TRBD1 TRBJ2-2 TRBV6-1 few CASSEYEGDRRDTGELFF TGTGCCAGCAGTGAATATGAAGGGGACAGACGGGACACCGGGGAGCTGTTTTTT
TRBD2 TRBJ2-5 TRBV15 . CATSSGLAVQETQYF TGTGCCACCAGCAGCGGACTAGCGGTTCAAGAGACCCAGTACTTC
. TRBJ2-5 TRBV28 few CASSSFKSGIQETQYF TGTGCCAGCAGTTCCTTCAAATCGGGAATCCAAGAGACCCAGTACTTC
. TRBJ1-2 TRBV21-1 . CASSSPARVRYGYTF TGTGCCAGCAGCTCCCCGGCGCGGGTACGGTATGGCTACACCTTC
TRBD1 TRBJ1-4 TRBV7-8 once CASSLRPGQGDLRDEKLFF TGTGCCAGCAGTTTAAGACCGGGACAGGGGGATCTAAGAGACGAAAAACTGTTTTTT
. TRBJ2-3 TRBV7-9 . CASSPTVGEATDTQYF TGTGCCAGCAGCCCTACGGTCGGGGAAGCCACAGATACGCAGTATTTT
TRBD1 TRBJ2-2 TRBV5-1 . CASSSSPRTGIDTGELFF TGCGCCAGCAGCTCCTCACCCCGGACAGGGATTGACACCGGGGAGCTGTTTTTT
TRBD2 TRBJ2-7 TRBV24-1 many CATSDAGGLAYEQYF TGTGCCACCAGTGATGCGGGAGGGCTCGCCTACGAGCAGTACTTC
. TRBJ2-2 TRBV24-1 few CATSERVANTGELFF TGTGCCACCAGTGAACGAGTGGCGAACACCGGGGAGCTGTTTTTT
. TRBJ2-2 TRBV20-1 . CSVQGGNTGELFF TGCAGTGTTCAGGGCGGGAACACCGGGGAGCTGTTTTTT